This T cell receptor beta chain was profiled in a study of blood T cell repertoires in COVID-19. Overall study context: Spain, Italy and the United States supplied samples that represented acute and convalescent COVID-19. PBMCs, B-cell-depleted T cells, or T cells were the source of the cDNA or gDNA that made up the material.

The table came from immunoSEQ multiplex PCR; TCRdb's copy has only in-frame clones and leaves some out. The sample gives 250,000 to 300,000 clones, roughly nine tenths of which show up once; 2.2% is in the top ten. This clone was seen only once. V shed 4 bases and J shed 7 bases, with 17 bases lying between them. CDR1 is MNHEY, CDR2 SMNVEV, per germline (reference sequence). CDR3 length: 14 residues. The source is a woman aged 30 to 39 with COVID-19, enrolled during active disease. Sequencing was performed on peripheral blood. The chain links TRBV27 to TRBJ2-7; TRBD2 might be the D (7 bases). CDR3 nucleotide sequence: TGTGCCAGCAGTTCCCTGGGGGGGCCCACAGAGCAGTACTTC. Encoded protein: CASSSLGGPTEQYF.